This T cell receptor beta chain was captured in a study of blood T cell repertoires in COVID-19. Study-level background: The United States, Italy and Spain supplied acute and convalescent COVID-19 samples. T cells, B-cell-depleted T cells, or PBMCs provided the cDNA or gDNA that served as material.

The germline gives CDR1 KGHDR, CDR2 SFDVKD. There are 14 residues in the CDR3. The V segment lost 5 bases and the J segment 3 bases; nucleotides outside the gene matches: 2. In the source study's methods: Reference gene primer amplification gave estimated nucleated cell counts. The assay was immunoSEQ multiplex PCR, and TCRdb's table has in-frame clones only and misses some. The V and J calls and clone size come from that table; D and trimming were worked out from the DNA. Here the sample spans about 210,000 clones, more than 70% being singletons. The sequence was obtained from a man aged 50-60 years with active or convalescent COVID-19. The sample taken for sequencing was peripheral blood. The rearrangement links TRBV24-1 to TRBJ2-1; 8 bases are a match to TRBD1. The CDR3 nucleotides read TGTGCCACCAGTGGGGGACAGGACTACAATGAGCAGTTCTTC. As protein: CATSGGQDYNEQFF.